The rows below give T cell receptor beta chains drawn from one sample of a study of patients and donors after allogeneic stem cell transplantation. TCRdb independently ran MiXCR on the RT-PCR reads; one entry per CDR3 protein. The data hold about 40,000 distinct CDR3 sequences, with under 35% observed a single time. The sequenced sample was blood, either unsorted or a sorted T cell fraction (not recorded which). The receptor set was obtained from a human donor who was either an allogeneic HSCT recipient or a stem cell or donor lymphocyte infusion donor (not recorded which). It is not recorded whose cells these are; they may come from a transplant donor. The CDR3 runs from the conserved cysteine through the conserved F or W. The D gene is left open where the match is weak. The size entry is marked missing in some rows and otherwise reads once, few, many or a size class.

j_call	v_call	clone_size	d_call	cdr3_nt	cdr3_aa
TRBJ1-5	TRBV6-1	few	.	TGTGCCAGCAGTGAAGTTGCAGGGGCAAATCAGCCCCAGCATTTT	CASSEVAGANQPQHF
TRBJ2-1	TRBV5-1	few	TRBD1	TGCGCCAGCAGCTTGGTGGTGTCCTCTCAGGGGGATGAGCAGTTCTTC	CASSLVVSSQGDEQFF
TRBJ1-1	TRBV28	few	.	TGTGCCAGCCCATCTCGGTCCGGGGGCAACACTGAAGCTTTCTTT	CASPSRSGGNTEAFF
TRBJ2-1	TRBV7-3	.	.	TGTGCCAGCAGCAGAACAGGTCAGGGCCCCTGGGAGCAGTTCTTC	CASSRTGQGPWEQFF
TRBJ2-2	TRBV9	many	TRBD2	TGTGCCAGCAGCGTCGCGCCTAGCGGCCGAGGCACCGGGGAGCTGTTTTTT	CASSVAPSGRGTGELFF
TRBJ1-6	TRBV7-2	many	TRBD1	TGTGCCAGCAGCACCAAAACAGGGGCGCGTAATTCACCCCTCCACTTT	CASSTKTGARNSPLHF
TRBJ2-1	TRBV28	.	.	TGTGCCAGCAGCCCCGGGGTTAGCCGTTCCCCGGATGAGCAGTTCTTC	CASSPGVSRSPDEQFF
TRBJ2-5	TRBV27	.	.	TGTGCCAGCAGTTCCCGTCACAGGGAAGAGACCCAGTACTTC	CASSSRHREETQYF
TRBJ2-2	TRBV5-1	.	.	TGCGCCAGCAGCTGGGGACCCAACACCGGGGAGCTGTTTTTT	CASSWGPNTGELFF
TRBJ1-1	TRBV25-1	few	TRBD1	TGTGCCAGCAGTGAGACGACAGGGGGACGGAACGAAGCTTTCTTT	CASSETTGGRNEAFF
TRBJ1-1	TRBV20-1	.	.	TGCAGTGCTGCTGGGGTAGGGAACACTGAAGCTTTCTTT	CSAAGVGNTEAFF
TRBJ1-2	TRBV5-1	.	TRBD1	TGCGCCAGCAGCTTTAGCCCGGGACAGGGCCCTGGCTACACCTTC	CASSFSPGQGPGYTF
TRBJ2-5	TRBV12-3/TRBV12-4	.	.	TGTGCCAGCAGTCTTGGGACAAGAGAGACCCAGTACTTC	CASSLGTRETQYF
TRBJ1-3	TRBV29-1	.	.	TGCAGCGTTGAGGATGGGGGGAACGGAAACACCATATATTTT	CSVEDGGNGNTIYF
TRBJ2-7	TRBV9	.	.	TGTGCCAGCAGCGTAGGTGTAGGACCTTACGAGCAGTACTTC	CASSVGVGPYEQYF
TRBJ2-7	TRBV20-1	.	.	TGCAGTGCTAGGGGAAGGACAGACTCCTACGAGCAGTACTTC	CSARGRTDSYEQYF
TRBJ2-7	TRBV20-1	once	.	TGCAGTGCTAGGCGTCCCGGGACTTTGAGCGAGCAGTACTTC	CSARRPGTLSEQYF
TRBJ2-2	TRBV2	.	.	TGTGCCAGCAGGAGACAGACCGTTAACACCGGGGAGCTGTTTTTT	CASRRQTVNTGELFF
TRBJ2-7	TRBV20-1	.	.	TGCAGTGCCCGGGACTCTCATTACGAGCAGTACTTC	CSARDSHYEQYF
TRBJ2-4	TRBV7-2	.	TRBD1	TGTGCCAGCAGGCCTCCGGGACAGGGCAACCTTCTAGCCAAAAACATTCAGTACTTC	CASRPPGQGNLLAKNIQYF
TRBJ2-3	TRBV27	once	TRBD2	TGTGCCAGCAGTTCGAGGTTGGGACTAGCGGGAAGAGATACGCAGTATTTT	CASSSRLGLAGRDTQYF
TRBJ1-1	TRBV7-2	.	.	TGTGCCAGCAGCTCACCCCCATGGAGGGAGGACACTGAAGCTTTCTTT	CASSSPPWREDTEAFF
TRBJ2-3	TRBV4-3	few	TRBD2	TGCGCCAGCAGCCAAGAAGAGAAGACTAGCGGGAGGACAGATACGCAGTATTTT	CASSQEEKTSGRTDTQYF